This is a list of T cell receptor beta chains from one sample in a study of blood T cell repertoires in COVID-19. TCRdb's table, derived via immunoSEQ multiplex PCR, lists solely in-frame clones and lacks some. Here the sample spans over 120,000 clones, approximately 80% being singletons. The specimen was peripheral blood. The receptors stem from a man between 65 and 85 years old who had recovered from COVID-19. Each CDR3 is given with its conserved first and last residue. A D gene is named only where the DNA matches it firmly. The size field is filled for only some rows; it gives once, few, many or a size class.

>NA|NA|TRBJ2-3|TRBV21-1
TGTGCCAGCAGCAAAGTTAGGTCGGGACTAGCGGAGGTAGTAGATACGCAGTATTTT
CASSKVRSGLAEVVDTQYF
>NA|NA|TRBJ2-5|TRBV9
TGTGCCAGCACCCGCGGGGAGACCCAGTACTTC
CASTRGETQYF
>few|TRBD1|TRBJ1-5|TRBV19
TGTGCCAGCAGGACAGGGACGTATCAGCCCCAGCATTTT
CASRTGTYQPQHF
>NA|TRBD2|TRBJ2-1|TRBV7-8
TGTGCCAGCACTATAGCGGGAGGGACTTCATACAATGAGCAGTTCTTC
CASTIAGGTSYNEQFF
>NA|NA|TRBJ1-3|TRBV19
TGTGCCAGTAGGCGACAGGCCTTCTCTGGAAACACCATATATTTT
CASRRQAFSGNTIYF
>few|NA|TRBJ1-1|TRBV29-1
TGCAGCGTTGAAGATCTTCAGGGCACTGAAGCTTTCTTT
CSVEDLQGTEAFF
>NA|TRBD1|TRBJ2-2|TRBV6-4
TGTGCCAGCGGGAGAGGATACGGAACAGGGGACACCGGGGAGCTGTTTTTT
CASGRGYGTGDTGELFF
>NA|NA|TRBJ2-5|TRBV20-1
TGCAGTGCTAGAGTTGGGGCTTCCCAGTACTTC
CSARVGASQYF
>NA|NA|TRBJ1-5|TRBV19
TGTGCCAGTAGTGAGTGGGGCCATCAGCCCCAGCATTTT
CASSEWGHQPQHF
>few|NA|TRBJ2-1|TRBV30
TGTGCCTGGAGTGTACGTTTCGGGACCGTTCGGGAGAACAATGAGCAGTTCTTC
CAWSVRFGTVRENNEQFF
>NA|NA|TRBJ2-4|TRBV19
TGTGCCAGTAGTATATCTGACACAAGTCTTAAAAACATTCAGTACTTC
CASSISDTSLKNIQYF
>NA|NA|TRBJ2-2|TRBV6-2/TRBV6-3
TGTGCCAGCAGTTATGCTAGCCTAACCGGGGAGCTGTTTTTT
CASSYASLTGELFF
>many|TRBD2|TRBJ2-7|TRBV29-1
TGCAGCGTTGTACGGGAGGGCAAGCAGTACTTC
CSVVREGKQYF
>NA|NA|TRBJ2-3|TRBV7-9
TGTGCCAGCAGCGGATATCGCGGGATTTCAGATACGCAGTATTTT
CASSGYRGISDTQYF
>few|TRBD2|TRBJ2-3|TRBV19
TGTGCCAGTAGCCAGACTAGCGTCTACACAGATACGCAGTATTTT
CASSQTSVYTDTQYF